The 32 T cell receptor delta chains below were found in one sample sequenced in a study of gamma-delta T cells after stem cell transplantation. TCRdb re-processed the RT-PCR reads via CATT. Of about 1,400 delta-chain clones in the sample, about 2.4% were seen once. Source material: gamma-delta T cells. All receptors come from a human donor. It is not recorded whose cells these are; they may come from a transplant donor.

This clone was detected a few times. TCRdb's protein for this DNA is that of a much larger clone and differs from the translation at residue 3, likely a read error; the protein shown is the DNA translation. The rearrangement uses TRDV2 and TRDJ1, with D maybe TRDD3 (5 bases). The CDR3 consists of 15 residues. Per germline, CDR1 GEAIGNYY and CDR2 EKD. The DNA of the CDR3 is TGTGCCTTTGACACACTGGAAGGGCCCACCGATAAACTCATCTTT. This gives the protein CAFDTLEGPTDKLIF.

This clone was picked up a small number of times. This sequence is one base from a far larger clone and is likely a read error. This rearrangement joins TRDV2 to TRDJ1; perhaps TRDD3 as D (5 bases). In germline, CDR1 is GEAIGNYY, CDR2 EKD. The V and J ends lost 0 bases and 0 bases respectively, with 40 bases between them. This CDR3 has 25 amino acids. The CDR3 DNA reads TGTGCCTGTGACACCCTGGTATCTGGGAGATCATCTCCCAGTCAGGAGGCTAATTACACCGATAAACTCATCTTT. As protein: CACDTLVSGRSSPSQEANYTDKLIF.

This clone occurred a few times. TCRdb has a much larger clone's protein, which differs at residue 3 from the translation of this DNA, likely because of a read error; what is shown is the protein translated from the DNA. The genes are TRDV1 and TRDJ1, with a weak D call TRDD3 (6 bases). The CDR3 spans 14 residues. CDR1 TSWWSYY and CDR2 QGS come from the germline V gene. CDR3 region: CAPGDPSRTDKLIF. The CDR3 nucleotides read TGTGCTCCTGGGGATCCTTCGAGAACCGATAAACTCATCTTT.

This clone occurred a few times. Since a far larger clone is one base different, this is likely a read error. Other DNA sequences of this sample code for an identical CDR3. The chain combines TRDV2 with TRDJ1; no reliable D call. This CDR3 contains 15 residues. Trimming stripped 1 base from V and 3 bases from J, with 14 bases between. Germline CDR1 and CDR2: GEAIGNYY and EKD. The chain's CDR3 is CACDTVGDSSDKLIF. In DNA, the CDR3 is TGTGCCTGTGACACGGTGGGAGACTCCTCCGATAAACTCATCTTT.

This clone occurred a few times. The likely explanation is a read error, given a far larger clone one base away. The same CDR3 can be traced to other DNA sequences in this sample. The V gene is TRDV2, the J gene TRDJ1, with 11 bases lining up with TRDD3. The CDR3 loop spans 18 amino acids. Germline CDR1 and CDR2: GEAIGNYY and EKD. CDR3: CACDTLGDTTLYTDKLIF. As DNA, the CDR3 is TGTGCCTGTGACACGCTGGGGGATACCACACTGTACACCGACAAACTCATCTTT.

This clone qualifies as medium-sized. The CDR3 here is CALGIAPERGYWGLGYTDKLIF. The CDR3 DNA is TGTGCTCTTGGGATCGCCCCGGAGCGGGGATACTGGGGCCTTGGGTACACCGATAAACTCATCTTT. The chain uses TRDV1 and TRDJ1; 8 bases line up with TRDD3. After removal of 5 bases from V and 0 bases from J, the junction contained 26 bases not matched to a gene. This CDR3 region has 22 residues. Germline values: CDR1 TSWWSYY, CDR2 QGS.

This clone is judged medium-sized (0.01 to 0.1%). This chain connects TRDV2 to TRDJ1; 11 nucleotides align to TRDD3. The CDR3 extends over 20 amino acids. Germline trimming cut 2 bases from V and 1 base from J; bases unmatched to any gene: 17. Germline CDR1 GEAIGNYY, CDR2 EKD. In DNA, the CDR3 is TGTGCCTGTGACATTCTGGGGGATACAGTTCCCGGGACTGGCACCGATAAACTCATCTTT. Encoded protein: CACDILGDTVPGTGTDKLIF.

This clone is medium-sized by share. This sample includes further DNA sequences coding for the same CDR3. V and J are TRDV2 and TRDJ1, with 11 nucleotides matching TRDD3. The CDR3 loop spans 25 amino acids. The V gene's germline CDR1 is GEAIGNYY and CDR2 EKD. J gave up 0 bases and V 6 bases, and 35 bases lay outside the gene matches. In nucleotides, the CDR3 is TGTGCCTGTTCCAACCTCCCCCTCTCGACCCCGCCCGTACTGGGGGATATGGGGGACACCGATAAACTCATCTTT. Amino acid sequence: CACSNLPLSTPPVLGDMGDTDKLIF.

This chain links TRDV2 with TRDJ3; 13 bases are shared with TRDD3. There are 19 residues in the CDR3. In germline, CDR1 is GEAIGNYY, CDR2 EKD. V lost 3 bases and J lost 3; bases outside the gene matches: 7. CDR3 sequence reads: CACDALLGDTHWDTRQMFF. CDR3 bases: TGTGCCTGTGACGCGTTACTGGGGGATACGCACTGGGACACCCGACAGATGTTTTTC.

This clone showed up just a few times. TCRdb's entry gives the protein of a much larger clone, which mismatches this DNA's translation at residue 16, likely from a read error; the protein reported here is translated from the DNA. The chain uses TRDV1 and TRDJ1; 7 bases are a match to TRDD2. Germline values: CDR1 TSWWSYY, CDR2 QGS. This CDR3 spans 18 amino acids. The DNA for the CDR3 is TGTGCTCTTGGGGAACTTTCCTACGTGGTAGCTGGAACGGATAAACCCATCTTT. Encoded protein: CALGELSYVVAGTDKPIF.

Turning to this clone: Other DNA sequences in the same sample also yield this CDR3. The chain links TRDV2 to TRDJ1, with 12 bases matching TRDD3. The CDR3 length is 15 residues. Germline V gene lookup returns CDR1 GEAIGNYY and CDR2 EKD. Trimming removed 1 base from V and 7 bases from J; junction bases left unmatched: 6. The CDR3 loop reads CACDTLGDTEAKLIF. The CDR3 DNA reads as TGTGCCTGTGACACGCTGGGGGATACGGAGGCTAAACTCATCTTT.

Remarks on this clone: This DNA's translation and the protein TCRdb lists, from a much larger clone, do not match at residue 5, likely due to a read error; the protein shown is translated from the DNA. The CDR3 DNA sequence: TGTGCCTGTGACGCCGTTACTGGGGATACGAACCGACAGATGTTTTTC. Residues: CACDAVTGDTNRQMFF. The chain links TRDV2 to TRDJ3; 9 bases match TRDD3. V gave up 3 bases and J gave up 12 bases; unmatched junction bases: 11. This CDR3 region has 16 residues. Germline assignment: CDR1 GEAIGNYY and CDR2 EKD.

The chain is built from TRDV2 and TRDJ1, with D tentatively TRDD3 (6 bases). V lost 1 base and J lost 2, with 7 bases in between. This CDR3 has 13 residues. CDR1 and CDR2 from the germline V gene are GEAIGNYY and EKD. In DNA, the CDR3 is TGTGCCTGTGACACTCTGGGGACCGATAAACTCATCTTT. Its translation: CACDTLGTDKLIF.

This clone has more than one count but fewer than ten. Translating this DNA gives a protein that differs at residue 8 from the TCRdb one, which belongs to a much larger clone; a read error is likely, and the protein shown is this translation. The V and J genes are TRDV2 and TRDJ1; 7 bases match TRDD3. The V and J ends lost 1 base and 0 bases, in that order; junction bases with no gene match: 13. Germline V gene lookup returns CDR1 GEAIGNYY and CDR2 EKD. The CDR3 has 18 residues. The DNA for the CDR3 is TGTGCCTGTGACACGCTGGGGGGTACCACACTGTACACCGATAAACTCATCTTT. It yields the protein CACDTLGGTTLYTDKLIF.

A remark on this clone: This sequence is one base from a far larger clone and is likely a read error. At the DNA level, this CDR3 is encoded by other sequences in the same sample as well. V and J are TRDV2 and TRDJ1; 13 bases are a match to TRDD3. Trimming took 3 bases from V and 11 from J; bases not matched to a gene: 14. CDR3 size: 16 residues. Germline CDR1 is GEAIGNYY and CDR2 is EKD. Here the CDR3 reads CACDSVLGDTRVELIF. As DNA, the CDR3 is TGTGCCTGTGACTCCGTACTGGGGGATACGCGAGTGGAGCTCATCTTT.

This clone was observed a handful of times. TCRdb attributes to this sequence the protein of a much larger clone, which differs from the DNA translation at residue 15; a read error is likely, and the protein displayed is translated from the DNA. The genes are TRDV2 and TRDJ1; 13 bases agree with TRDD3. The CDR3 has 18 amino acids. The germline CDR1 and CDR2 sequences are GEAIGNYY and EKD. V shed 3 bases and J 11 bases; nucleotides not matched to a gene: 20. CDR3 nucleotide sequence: TGTGCCTGTGACGCCCTACTGGGGGATACGCGAGGGACCGATGAGCTCATCTTT. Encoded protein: CACDALLGDTRGTDELIF.

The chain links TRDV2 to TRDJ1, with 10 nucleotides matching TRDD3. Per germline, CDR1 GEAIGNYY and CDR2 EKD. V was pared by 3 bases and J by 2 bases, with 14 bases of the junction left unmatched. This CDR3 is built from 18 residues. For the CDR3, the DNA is TGTGCCTGTGACGCCCTACTGGGGGATCCTTCGAGAACCGATAAACTCATCTTT. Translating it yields CACDALLGDPSRTDKLIF.

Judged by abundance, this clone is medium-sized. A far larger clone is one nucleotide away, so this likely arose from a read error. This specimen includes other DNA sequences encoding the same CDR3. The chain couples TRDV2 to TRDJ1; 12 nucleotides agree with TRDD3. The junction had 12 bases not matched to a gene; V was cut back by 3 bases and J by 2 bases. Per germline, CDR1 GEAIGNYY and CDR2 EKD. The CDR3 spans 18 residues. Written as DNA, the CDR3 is TGTGCCTGTGACGCCCTGCTGGGGGATACGCGAGGGACCGATAAACTCATCTTT. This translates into CACDALLGDTRGTDKLIF.

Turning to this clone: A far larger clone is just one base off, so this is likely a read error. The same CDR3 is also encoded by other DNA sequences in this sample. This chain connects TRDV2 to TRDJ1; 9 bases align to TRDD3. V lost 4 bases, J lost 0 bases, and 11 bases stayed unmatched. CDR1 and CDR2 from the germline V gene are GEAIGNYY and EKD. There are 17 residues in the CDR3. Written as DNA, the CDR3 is TGTGCCTGTGATCCCCTTGGGGGATATAGGAACACCGATAAACTCATCTTT. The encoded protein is CACDPLGGYRNTDKLIF.

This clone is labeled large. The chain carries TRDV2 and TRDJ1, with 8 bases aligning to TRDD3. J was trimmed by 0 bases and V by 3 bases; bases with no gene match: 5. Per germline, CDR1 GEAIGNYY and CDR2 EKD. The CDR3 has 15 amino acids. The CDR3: CACDPLGEYTDKLIF. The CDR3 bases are TGTGCCTGTGACCCCCTGGGGGAATACACCGATAAACTCATCTTT.

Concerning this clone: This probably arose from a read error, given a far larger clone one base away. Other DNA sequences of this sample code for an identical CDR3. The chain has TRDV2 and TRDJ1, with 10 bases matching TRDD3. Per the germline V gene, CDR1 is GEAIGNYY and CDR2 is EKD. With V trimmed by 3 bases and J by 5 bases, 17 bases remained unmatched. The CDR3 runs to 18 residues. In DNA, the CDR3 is TGTGCCTGTGACCCAATCAGTACTGGGGGATTATCCACAGATAAACTCATCTTT. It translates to CACDPISTGGLSTDKLIF.

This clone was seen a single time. The CDR3 region is CACDNILGDTEAKLIF. The CDR3 coding sequence is TGTGCCTGTGACAATATACTGGGGGATACGGAGGCTAAACTCATCTTT. J is TRDJ1 and V is TRDV2, with TRDD3 identical over 13 bases. The CDR3 is made up of 16 amino acids. CDR1 and CDR2 from the germline V gene are GEAIGNYY and EKD. Trimming took 2 bases from V and 7 from J; bases not matched to a gene: 9.

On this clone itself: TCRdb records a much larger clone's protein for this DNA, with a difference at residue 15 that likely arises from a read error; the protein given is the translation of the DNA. The CDR3 coding sequence is TGTGCCTGTGAGCCCGTGGGGGATACCAAAGGTAGAGACACCGGTAAACTCATCTTT. It yields the protein CACEPVGDTKGRDTGKLIF. The J gene is TRDJ1, the V gene TRDV2; 10 bases align to TRDD3. The CDR3 is 19 residues long. CDR1 and CDR2 (germline): GEAIGNYY, EKD.

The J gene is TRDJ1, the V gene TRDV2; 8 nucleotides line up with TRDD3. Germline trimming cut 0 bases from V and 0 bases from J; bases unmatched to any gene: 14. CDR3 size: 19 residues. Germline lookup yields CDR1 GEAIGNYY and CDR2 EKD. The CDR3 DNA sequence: TGTGCCTGTGACACCGTAACTGGGGGCCAAGGGATGTACACCGATAAACTCATCTTT. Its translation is CACDTVTGGQGMYTDKLIF.

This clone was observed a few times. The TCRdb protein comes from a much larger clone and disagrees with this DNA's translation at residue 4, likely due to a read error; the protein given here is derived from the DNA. The CDR3 DNA reads as TGTGCCTGTGGCTCCGTAAGGACTGGGGGATACCCAACCGATAAACTCATCTTT. Its translation: CACGSVRTGGYPTDKLIF. The chain joins TRDV2 to TRDJ1, with 12 bases aligning to TRDD3. The CDR3 loop spans 18 amino acids. The V and J ends lost 5 bases and 2 bases, in that order; junction bases with no gene match: 14. The germline gives CDR1 GEAIGNYY, CDR2 EKD.

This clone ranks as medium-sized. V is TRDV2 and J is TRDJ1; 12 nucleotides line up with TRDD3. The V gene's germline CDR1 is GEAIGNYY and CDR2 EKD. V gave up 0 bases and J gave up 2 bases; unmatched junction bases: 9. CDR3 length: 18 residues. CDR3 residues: CACDTVLGDTRGTDKLIF. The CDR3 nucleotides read TGTGCCTGTGACACCGTTCTGGGGGATACGCGAGGGACCGATAAACTCATCTTT.

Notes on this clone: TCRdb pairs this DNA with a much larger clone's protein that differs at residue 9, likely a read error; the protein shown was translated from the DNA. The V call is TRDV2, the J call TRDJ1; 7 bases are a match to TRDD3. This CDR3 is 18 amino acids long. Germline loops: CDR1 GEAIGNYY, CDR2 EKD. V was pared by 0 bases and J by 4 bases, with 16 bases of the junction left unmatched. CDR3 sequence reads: CACDTVGGCSTSGDKLIF. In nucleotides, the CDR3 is TGTGCCTGTGACACCGTGGGGGGATGCAGCACCAGCGGCGATAAACTCATCTTT.

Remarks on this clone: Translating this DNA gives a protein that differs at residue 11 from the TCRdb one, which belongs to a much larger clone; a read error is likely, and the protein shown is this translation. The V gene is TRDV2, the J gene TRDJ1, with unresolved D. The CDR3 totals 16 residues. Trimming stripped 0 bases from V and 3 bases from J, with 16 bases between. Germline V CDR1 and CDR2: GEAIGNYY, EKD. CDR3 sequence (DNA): TGTGCCTGTGACACCTTGGCTGGAGTGTACGCCGATAAACTCATCTTT. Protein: CACDTLAGVYADKLIF.

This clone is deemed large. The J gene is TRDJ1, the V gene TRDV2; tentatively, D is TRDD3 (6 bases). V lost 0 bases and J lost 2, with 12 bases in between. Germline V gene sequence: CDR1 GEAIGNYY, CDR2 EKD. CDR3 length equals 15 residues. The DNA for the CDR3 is TGTGCCTGTGACACCGTCGGGGGAAGGACCGATAAACTCATCTTT. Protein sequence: CACDTVGGRTDKLIF.

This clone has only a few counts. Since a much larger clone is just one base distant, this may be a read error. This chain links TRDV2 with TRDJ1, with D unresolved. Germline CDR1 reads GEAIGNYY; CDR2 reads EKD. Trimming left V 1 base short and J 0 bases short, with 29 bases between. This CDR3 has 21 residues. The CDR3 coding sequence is TGTGCCTGTGACACTGTCGGTGGTGAGGACCCCGCCGACTTGTACACCGATAAACTCATCTTT. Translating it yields CACDTVGGEDPADLYTDKLIF.

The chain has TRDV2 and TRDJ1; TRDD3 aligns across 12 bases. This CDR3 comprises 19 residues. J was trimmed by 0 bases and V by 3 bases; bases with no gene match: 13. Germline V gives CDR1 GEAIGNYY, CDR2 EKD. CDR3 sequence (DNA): TGTGCCTGTGACGCCCTACTGGGGGATACTCACCCTAACACCGATAAACTCATCTTT. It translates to CACDALLGDTHPNTDKLIF.

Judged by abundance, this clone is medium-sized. The DNA for the CDR3 is TGTGCCTGTGACACCCTGCAACTGGGGGATACGCACGATAAACTCATCTTT. Translation gives CACDTLQLGDTHDKLIF. The chain recombines TRDV2 with TRDJ1; 13 bases match TRDD3. This CDR3 is 17 amino acids long. Germline CDR1 reads GEAIGNYY; CDR2 reads EKD. Losses at the gene ends were 0 bases for V and 4 bases for J; bases not matched to a gene: 7.